The rows below give T cell receptor beta chains drawn from one sample of a study of OX40 agonist ivuxolimab in advanced cancers. TCRdb's copy holds only in-frame clones and misses some; the assay was immunoSEQ multiplex PCR. The sample includes about 88,000 clones, approximately 85% of them seen just once. This sample comprised CD4+ or CD8+ T cells sorted from blood, obtained in a trial of the OX40 agonist ivuxolimab. All receptors come from an adult with an advanced solid tumor such as melanoma, head and neck, liver or kidney cancer. Each CDR3 is given with its conserved first and last residue. The order of the fields is D gene, J gene, V gene, clone size, CDR3 length, CDR3 protein, CDR3 DNA. The D gene is left open where the match is weak. A clone size is listed for some rows: how often the clone was seen (once, few, many), or a class if it is expanded.

D: -; J: TRBJ2-1; V: TRBV30; size: -; length: 10; CDR3: CAWSEAEQFF; DNA: TGTGCCTGGAGTGAGGCGGAGCAGTTCTTC
D: -; J: TRBJ2-3; V: TRBV2; size: -; length: 15; CDR3: CASSGPGTSTDTQYF; DNA: TGTGCCAGCAGTGGTCCAGGGACTAGCACAGATACGCAGTATTTT
D: -; J: TRBJ2-3; V: TRBV11-3; size: -; length: 14; CDR3: CASSWGGRGDTQYF; DNA: TGTGCCAGCAGCTGGGGGGGCCGGGGAGATACGCAGTATTTT
D: -; J: TRBJ1-1; V: TRBV6-6; size: once; length: 13; CDR3: CASSDQASAEAFF; DNA: TGTGCCAGCAGTGATCAGGCTAGCGCTGAAGCTTTCTTT
D: -; J: TRBJ2-1; V: TRBV11-3; size: once; length: 12; CDR3: CASSLEGREQFF; DNA: TGTGCCAGCAGCTTAGAGGGCAGGGAGCAGTTCTTC
D: TRBD2; J: TRBJ2-4; V: TRBV7-8; size: -; length: 15; CDR3: CASSPPSGGLPIQYF; DNA: TGTGCCAGCAGCCCCCCCAGCGGGGGGCTCCCCATTCAGTACTTC
D: -; J: TRBJ2-5; V: TRBV19; size: -; length: 15; CDR3: CASSFLRGYQETQYF; DNA: TGTGCCAGTAGTTTCCTCCGGGGGTACCAAGAGACCCAGTACTTC
D: TRBD1; J: TRBJ1-1; V: TRBV7-9; size: -; length: 14; CDR3: CASSTQGGYTEAFF; DNA: TGTGCCAGCTCAACCCAAGGGGGCTACACTGAAGCTTTCTTT
D: TRBD2; J: TRBJ2-2; V: TRBV27; size: once; length: 18; CDR3: CASSFLSSGRANTGELFF; DNA: TGTGCCAGCAGTTTCCTCTCTAGCGGGAGGGCGAACACCGGGGAGCTGTTTTTT
D: -; J: TRBJ1-2; V: TRBV7-9; size: -; length: 14; CDR3: CASSYPDRFYGYTF; DNA: TGTGCCAGCAGCTACCCCGACAGGTTTTATGGCTACACCTTC
D: -; J: TRBJ1-6; V: TRBV27; size: few; length: 13; CDR3: CASSFRGLGPLHF; DNA: TGTGCCAGCAGTTTTCGGGGGCTAGGACCCCTCCACTTT
D: -; J: TRBJ1-5; V: TRBV9; size: -; length: 15; CDR3: CASSVGSSSNQPQHF; DNA: TGTGCCAGCAGCGTAGGGTCGTCTAGCAATCAGCCCCAGCATTTT
D: -; J: TRBJ1-2; V: TRBV19; size: -; length: 15; CDR3: CASSVLRNSNYGYTF; DNA: TGTGCCAGTAGTGTCCTGAGGAACTCTAACTATGGCTACACCTTC
D: -; J: TRBJ1-1; V: TRBV18; size: -; length: 12; CDR3: CASSRVNTEAFF; DNA: TGTGCCAGCTCACGAGTGAACACTGAAGCTTTCTTT